These 16 T cell receptor beta chains were sequenced from one sample in a study of cytomegalovirus exposure and HLA in healthy donors. TCRdb's table, derived via immunoSEQ multiplex PCR, lists solely in-frame clones and lacks some. The table has 200,000 or so clones, approximately 84% seen once; the top ten hold approximately 7%. Material: PBMCs. The source is a man between 18 and 35 years old in good health and CMV-seropositive.

The V and J genes are TRBV6-6 and TRBJ2-2; 7 positions match TRBD2. This CDR3 is 15 amino acids long. With V trimmed by 0 bases and J by 6 bases, 4 bases remained unmatched. CDR1 is MNHNY and CDR2 is SVGAGI in the germline V gene (reference sequence). For the CDR3, the DNA is TGTGCCAGCAGTTACTCAGGGGAGGGGTCCGGGGAGCTGTTTTTT. It is translated as CASSYSGEGSGELFF.

The V and J genes are TRBV7-2 and TRBJ2-1; 9 bases line up with TRBD2. V gave up 3 bases and J gave up 1 base; unmatched junction bases: 4. Germline CDR1 is SGHTA and CDR2 is FQGNSA. CDR3 length equals 16 residues. CDR3 coding DNA: TGTGCCAGCAGCTTGGAGACTAGCGGATCCTACAATGAGCAGTTCTTC. Translating it yields CASSLETSGSYNEQFF.

This clone was detected only a few times. The chain links TRBV29-1 to TRBJ1-2; the D is unclear. CDR1 SQVTM and CDR2 ANQGSEA come from the germline V gene. The CDR3 sequence is 11 residues long. With 2 bases removed from V and 6 bases from J, the gap between germline ends came to 7 bases. The CDR3 loop is CSVERGNGYTF. As DNA, the CDR3 is TGCAGCGTTGAACGCGGAAATGGCTACACCTTC.

The V gene is TRBV5-1, the J gene TRBJ1-1; D remains ambiguous. Germline-derived CDR1 and CDR2 are SGHRS and YFSETQ. The CDR3 totals 13 residues. V was shortened by 6 bases and J by 4 bases, with 13 bases between the two germline ends. Written as DNA, the CDR3 is TGCGCCAGCACCCAACAGAGCGGCACTGAAGCTTTCTTT. The encoded protein is CASTQQSGTEAFF.

This clone was seen a handful of times. The rearrangement joins TRBV18 to TRBJ2-1; 10 bases are shared with TRBD1. This CDR3 has 15 amino acids. Germline assignment: CDR1 KGHSH and CDR2 LQKENI. J was trimmed by 14 bases and V by 0 bases; bases with no gene match: 10. DNA of the CDR3: TGTGCCAGCTCACCACCCGAACAGACAGGGGGCATTGAGTTCTTC. Its translation is CASSPPEQTGGIEFF.

This rearrangement joins TRBV5-1 to TRBJ1-1, with a tentative D call TRBD1 (5 bases). V shed 4 bases and J shed 4 bases, with 14 bases lying between them. Germline V lookup: CDR1 SGHRS, CDR2 YFSETQ. This CDR3 region has 14 residues. CDR3 loop: CASSGDRGSTEAFF. The CDR3 DNA follows: TGCGCCAGCAGCGGAGATAGGGGAAGCACTGAAGCTTTCTTT. Drawing the rest from reference TRBV5-1 and TRBJ1-1, the complete variable domain is KAGVTQTPRYLIKTRGQQVTLSCSPISGHRSVSWYQQTPGQGLQFLFEYFSETQRNKGNFPGRFSGRQFSNSRSEMNVSTLELGDSALYLCASSGDRGSTEAFFGQGTRLTVV.

This clone has ten or more counts. The chain combines TRBV5-1 with TRBJ2-7; TRBD1 is a possible D gene (6 bases). CDR1 and CDR2 from the germline V gene are SGHRS and YFSETQ. The V gene lost 4 bases and the J gene lost 4 bases, with 24 bases spanning the gap. CDR3 length equals 17 residues. Here the CDR3 reads CASSRPRGGSVRYEQYF. In nucleotides, the CDR3 is TGCGCCAGCAGCAGACCCCGAGGGGGTTCAGTAAGGTACGAGCAGTACTTC.

This rearrangement joins TRBV13 to TRBJ2-4, with 7 bases aligning to TRBD2. The CDR3 spans 13 residues. The junction had 1 base not matched to a gene; V was cut back by 3 bases and J by 5 bases. From germline, CDR1 is PRHDT and CDR2 FYEKMQ (reference sequence). The CDR3 DNA reads as TGTGCCAGCAGCTTGGCGGGAGAAAACATTCAGTACTTC. The encoded protein is CASSLAGENIQYF.

The V and J genes are TRBV6-4 and TRBJ2-2, with TRBD2 matching 8 bases. The CDR3 covers 14 residues. Unmatched junction bases numbered 5, after V lost 8 bases and J lost 3 bases. Per germline, CDR1 MRHNA and CDR2 SNTAGT. The CDR3 region is CASRPGGDTGELFF. CDR3 in DNA: TGTGCCAGCCGCCCGGGAGGGGACACCGGGGAGCTGTTTTTT.

This chain uses TRBV27 with TRBJ2-1; D call uncertain. Germline CDR1 is MNHEY and CDR2 is SMNVEV (reference sequence). CDR3 length equals 14 residues. The V end was cut by 6 bases, the J end by 0 bases, with 9 bases between. The CDR3 sequence: CASSPAASYNEQFF. The CDR3 DNA reads TGTGCCAGCAGCCCTGCGGCCTCCTACAATGAGCAGTTCTTC.

The chain is built from TRBV7-2 and TRBJ2-2; D is unclear. The CDR3 sequence is 17 residues long. Trimming took 1 base from V and 1 from J, leaving 13 bases between them. Germline V lookup: CDR1 SGHTA, CDR2 FQGNSA. CDR3 sequence reads: CASSLGIGGLNTGELFF. CDR3 coding DNA: TGTGCCAGCAGCTTAGGGATCGGTGGGCTGAACACCGGGGAGCTGTTTTTT.

The genes are TRBV2 and TRBJ2-4; TRBD1 aligns across 11 bases. The V segment lost 6 bases and the J segment 0 bases; nucleotides outside the gene matches: 10. The CDR3 consists of 18 residues. CDR1 SNHLY and CDR2 FYNNEI come from the germline V gene. The DNA for the CDR3 is TGTGCCAGCAGACCGGGACAGGGGGGTGGATTAGCCAAAAACATTCAGTACTTC. Its protein is CASRPGQGGGLAKNIQYF.

This chain connects TRBV19 to TRBJ1-4; TRBD1 agrees at 7 bases. Per the germline V gene, CDR1 is LNHDA and CDR2 is SQIVND (reference sequence). Trimming removed 4 bases from V and 3 bases from J; junction bases left unmatched: 8. This CDR3 is 16 amino acids long. DNA for the CDR3: TGTGCCAGTAGTAACCTTGCAGGGGGTGCTAATGAAAAACTGTTTTTT. Translating gives CASSNLAGGANEKLFF.

As regards this clone: This CDR3 is also generated by other DNA sequences in the sample. The chain employs TRBV4-3 and TRBJ2-7, with 7 bases aligning to TRBD2. This CDR3 region has 15 residues. V shed 1 base and J 0 bases; nucleotides not matched to a gene: 3. The germline V gene has CDR1 LGHNA and CDR2 YSLEER. The CDR3 coding sequence is TGCGCCAGCAGCCAAGGACTAGCAGGCTCCTACGAGCAGTACTTC. This encodes CASSQGLAGSYEQYF.

A single count supports this clone. The V call is TRBV27, the J call TRBJ2-7; D is perhaps TRBD1 (5 bases). CDR1 MNHEY and CDR2 SMNVEV come from the germline V gene (reference sequence). CDR3 size: 13 residues. Trimming pared 6 bases from V and 6 bases from J, leaving 15 bases between. The CDR3 coding sequence is TGTGCCAGCAGCAGAGGCAGGGTGGGCGAGCAGTACTTC. Amino acid sequence: CASSRGRVGEQYF.

By frequency in the sample, this clone is medium-sized. This chain links TRBV6-4 with TRBJ2-3; a weak D match, TRBD1 (6 bases). Germline loops: CDR1 MRHNA, CDR2 SNTAGT. V lost 2 bases, J lost 2 bases, and 8 bases lay in between. CDR3 length: 14 residues. DNA for the CDR3: TGTGCCAGCAGTGACGGGGGACACACAGATACGCAGTATTTT. Encoded protein: CASSDGGHTDTQYF.